These T cell receptor beta chains were read from a single sample in a study of T cell repertoires in cytomegalovirus infection. One entry per CDR3 protein, called by TCRdb with MiXCR from the reads. The sample has fewer than 300,000 distinct CDR3 sequences, roughly 24% seen once. The sequenced sample consisted of PBMCs. The receptors were gathered from a human donor in good health (CMV status not recorded). Some clones in this sample may be carry-over from other donors' samples. CDR3s include the opening cysteine and the closing phenylalanine or tryptophan. The order of the fields is J gene, V gene, clone size, D gene, CDR3 length, CDR3 protein, CDR3 DNA. A D gene is named only where the DNA matches it firmly. Rows give clone size only sometimes, using once, few, many, or a class for an expanded clone.

>TRBJ2-1|TRBV7-2|many|-|15
CASSSRRATGNEQFF
TGTGCCAGCAGCTCCCGGAGGGCGACAGGCAATGAGCAGTTCTTC
>TRBJ1-5|TRBV10-3|-|-|15
CAISELGGTYQPQHF
TGTGCCATCAGTGAGCTGGGAGGGACCTATCAGCCCCAGCATTTT
>TRBJ2-3|TRBV2|-|TRBD2|16
CASSEAEAGDTDTQYF
TGTGCCAGCAGTGAAGCGGAAGCGGGGGATACAGATACGCAGTATTTT
>TRBJ2-1|TRBV7-2|many|-|11
CASILGNEQFF
TGTGCCAGCATCTTAGGGAATGAGCAGTTCTTC
>TRBJ2-5|TRBV18|-|TRBD1|15
CASSPQGQAQETQYF
TGTGCCAGCTCACCACAAGGACAGGCCCAAGAGACCCAGTACTTC
>TRBJ2-7|TRBV7-2|few|-|13
CASSLATTLEQYF
TGTGCCAGCAGCTTGGCGACAACCCTTGAGCAGTACTTC
>TRBJ2-7|TRBV6-2/TRBV6-3|-|-|13
CASRHSGTIEQYF
TGTGCCAGCAGACACTCCGGGACAATAGAGCAGTACTTC
>TRBJ2-1|TRBV10-3|-|TRBD2|14
CAIRGAGALNEQFF
TGTGCCATCAGAGGAGCGGGAGCCCTCAATGAGCAGTTCTTC
>TRBJ2-6|TRBV11-3|-|-|15
CASSLIGQGANVLTF
TGTGCCAGCAGCTTGATAGGGCAAGGGGCCAACGTCCTGACTTTC
>TRBJ1-1|TRBV7-2|-|-|13
CASSLGGGDRAFF
TGTGCCAGCAGCTTAGGCGGGGGCGACCGAGCTTTCTTT
>TRBJ2-1|TRBV5-1|few|-|13
CASSRDGEREQFF
TGCGCCAGCAGCAGGGACGGGGAACGTGAGCAGTTCTTC
>TRBJ2-2|TRBV11-2|few|-|15
CASSQLGGNTGELFF
TGTGCCAGCAGCCAACTAGGGGGGAACACCGGGGAGCTGTTTTTT
>TRBJ1-1|TRBV5-4|many|TRBD1|15
CASRNRGGGNTEAFF
TGTGCCAGCAGGAACAGGGGTGGAGGGAACACTGAAGCTTTCTTT
>TRBJ2-4|TRBV28|few|-|13
CASSFEQFGLQYF
TGTGCCAGCAGTTTTGAACAATTCGGGCTTCAGTACTTC
>TRBJ1-5|TRBV20-1|-|-|15
CSARQGTESNQPQHF
TGCAGTGCTAGACAGGGGACGGAAAGCAATCAGCCCCAGCATTTT
>TRBJ2-5|TRBV7-3|few|TRBD2|15
CASSLWRGSQETQYF
TGTGCCAGCAGCTTGTGGCGGGGGAGCCAAGAGACCCAGTACTTC
>TRBJ2-2|TRBV2|-|TRBD1|15
CASRGQGANTGELFF
TGTGCCAGCAGGGGACAGGGGGCTAACACCGGGGAGCTGTTTTTT
>TRBJ2-1|TRBV4-3|-|TRBD2|15
CASSQASGRANEQFF
TGCGCCAGCAGCCAAGCGAGCGGGAGGGCTAATGAGCAGTTCTTC
>TRBJ2-3|TRBV6-2/TRBV6-3|-|-|14
CASNLIKSTDTQYF
TGTGCCAGCAACCTAATTAAGAGTACAGATACGCAGTATTTT
>TRBJ2-3|TRBV19|once|TRBD2|18
CASNLPLAGTSSTDTQYF
TGTGCCAGTAATCTCCCACTAGCGGGGACCTCTAGCACAGATACGCAGTATTTT
>TRBJ2-1|TRBV7-3|many|-|14
CASSLGRWNNEQFF
TGTGCCAGCAGCTTAGGCAGGTGGAACAATGAGCAGTTCTTC
>TRBJ2-7|TRBV6-2/TRBV6-3|few|-|14
CASSYSMDSYEQYF
TGTGCCAGCAGTTACTCAATGGACTCCTACGAGCAGTACTTC
>TRBJ1-4|TRBV4-1|-|-|15
CASSQSGTVNEKLFF
TGCGCCAGCAGCCAATCCGGGACCGTTAATGAAAAACTGTTTTTT
>TRBJ2-5|TRBV28|many|TRBD2|15
CASREGGLAGETQYF
TGTGCCAGCAGAGAAGGCGGACTAGCGGGAGAGACCCAGTACTTC
>TRBJ2-7|TRBV6-6|-|TRBD2|16
CASSSGKAREVYEQYF
TGTGCCAGCAGTTCGGGAAAAGCGCGGGAGGTTTACGAGCAGTACTTC
>TRBJ2-4|TRBV28|-|-|15
CASSAPDGAKNIQYF
TGTGCCAGCAGTGCCCCCGACGGAGCCAAAAACATTCAGTACTTC
>TRBJ2-7|TRBV12-3/TRBV12-4|-|TRBD2|14
CASRRTSRTYEQYF
TGTGCCAGCAGGAGGACTAGCCGAACCTACGAGCAGTACTTC
>TRBJ1-1|TRBV3-1|few|-|14
CASRQPPGNTEAFF
TGTGCCAGCAGACAACCCCCAGGGAACACTGAAGCTTTCTTT
>TRBJ2-7|TRBV7-9|many|TRBD1|15
CASSLHSGQSVEQYF
TGTGCCAGCAGCTTACATTCGGGACAGTCGGTCGAGCAGTACTTC
>TRBJ1-2|TRBV7-6|many|-|16
CASSKSGTTSIYGYTF
TGTGCCAGCAGCAAAAGCGGGACAACTTCTATCTATGGCTACACCTTC
>TRBJ2-3|TRBV6-4|few|TRBD2|16
CASSELAGGHTDTQYF
TGTGCCAGCAGTGAACTAGCGGGGGGGCACACAGATACGCAGTATTTT
>TRBJ2-7|TRBV11-2|many|TRBD2|17
CASSYRPSGASSYEQYF
TGTGCCAGCAGCTATAGACCTAGCGGGGCCTCCTCCTACGAGCAGTACTTC
>TRBJ2-3|TRBV7-2|few|-|13
CASSFEGPDTQYF
TGTGCCAGCAGTTTCGAGGGCCCAGATACGCAGTATTTT
>TRBJ2-5|TRBV6-5|-|TRBD2|14
CASSYRTSGSNLYF
TGTGCCAGCAGTTACAGGACTAGCGGATCAAACCTGTACTTC
>TRBJ1-3|TRBV7-2|many|-|14
CASSSRTYGNTIYF
TGTGCCAGCAGCTCCAGGACTTATGGAAACACCATATATTTT
>TRBJ2-3|TRBV5-5|-|TRBD1|15
CASSPGTAWTDTQYF
TGTGCCAGCAGCCCTGGGACAGCTTGGACAGATACGCAGTATTTT
>TRBJ2-7|TRBV29-1|few|TRBD1|14
CSVERGRGMGEQYF
TGCAGCGTTGAAAGGGGCAGGGGGATGGGAGAGCAGTACTTC
>TRBJ1-1|TRBV7-4|-|-|15
CASSLERGVNTEAFF
TGTGCCAGCAGCTTAGAGAGGGGAGTGAACACTGAAGCTTTCTTT
>TRBJ2-5|TRBV5-6|few|-|15
CASSETGTYQETQYF
TGTGCCAGCAGCGAAACCGGGACATACCAAGAGACCCAGTACTTC
>TRBJ2-1|TRBV6-1|few|TRBD2|20
CASSEALPILTGLGGDEQFF
TGTGCCAGCAGTGAAGCGCTTCCAATACTGACGGGACTAGGAGGGGATGAGCAGTTCTTC
>TRBJ2-7|TRBV20-1|few|TRBD1|15
CSARSGQGSSYEQYF
TGCAGTGCTAGGTCGGGACAGGGGTCTTCCTACGAGCAGTACTTC
>TRBJ2-3|TRBV28|-|-|13
CASSPPTAGTQYF
TGTGCCAGCAGCCCCCCCACCGCGGGTACGCAGTATTTT
>TRBJ1-2|TRBV7-2|many|-|14
CASSFRDIRAGYTF
TGTGCCAGCAGCTTTCGGGACATTAGGGCTGGCTACACCTTC
>TRBJ1-1|TRBV15|few|-|15
CATSRDRAVNTEAFF
TGTGCCACCAGCAGAGATAGGGCAGTTAACACTGAAGCTTTCTTT
>TRBJ1-3|TRBV30|-|-|13
CACRGQRGNTIYF
TGTGCCTGCCGCGGACAGCGAGGAAACACCATATATTTT